The 3 T cell receptor beta chains below come from one sample, sequenced in a study of control samples from healthy donors and cancer patients. Using immunoSEQ multiplex PCR, the repertoire was profiled, and TCRdb retains in-frame clones only, with some absent. This repertoire shows approximately 70,000 clones, more than 80% found once; its top ten account for around a sixth. Input material: blood. All receptors come from a man between 60 and 75 years old in good health.

The chain has TRBV6-5 and TRBJ2-7; 9 bases map to TRBD2. J lost 4 bases, V lost 6 bases, and 10 bases had no gene match. This CDR3 contains 15 residues. Germline V lookup: CDR1 MNHEY, CDR2 SVGAGI. The CDR3 region has the DNA TGTGCCAGCAGGGTTGGGGCGGGAGGGAGGTACGAGCAGTACTTC. Residues: CASRVGAGGRYEQYF.

This clone was seen just once. DNA for the CDR3: TGTGCCACCAGTGATCAAGCAAGCCTTTTAGATACGCAGTATTTT. Protein: CATSDQASLLDTQYF. The chain is built from TRBV24-1 and TRBJ2-3; no firm D call. Looked up from germline, CDR1 is KGHDR and CDR2 is SFDVKD. Trimming cost V 3 bases and J 5 bases, with 14 bases left between them. This CDR3 has 15 amino acids.

This clone was picked up one time. This sequence joins TRBV29-1 and TRBJ2-1; D is perhaps TRBD1 (7 bases). The CDR3 spans 16 residues. The germline CDR1 and CDR2 sequences are SQVTM and ANQGSEA. Trimming removed 3 bases at V and 7 bases at J, with 22 bases between. This CDR3 is CSVDNFGGGRGNEQFF. In DNA form, the CDR3 reads TGCAGCGTTGATAACTTTGGAGGGGGCAGAGGGAATGAGCAGTTCTTC.